This TCR beta chain stems from a study of T cell changes during pregnancy in multiple sclerosis. Method: immunoSEQ multiplex PCR; TCRdb's copy keeps in-frame clones and lacks some. The sample holds 15,000 to 20,000 clones, around 90% seen once. Germline trimming cut 5 bases from V and 5 bases from J; bases unmatched to any gene: 11. CDR1 and CDR2 from the germline V gene are SGHVS and FNYEAQ. The CDR3 extends over 15 amino acids. The source of this sequence is a female donor in good health, enrolled as a control in a pregnancy study. The V and J genes are TRBV7-6 and TRBJ2-5; TRBD2 aligns across 7 bases. This specimen consisted of CD8+ T cells from peripheral blood mononuclear cells, obtained after pregnancy. The CDR3 loop reads CASSPRAGEGETQYF. The CDR3 nucleotides are TGTGCCAGCAGCCCCCGGGCGGGAGAGGGGGAGACCCAGTACTTC.